The 8 T cell receptor beta chains in this list originate from one sample, sequenced in a study of beta chain features in type 1 diabetes. These receptors lack a known antigen. The study reverse transcribed the entire isolated RNA, so it sequenced expressed TCRB transcripts. Assay: immunoSEQ multiplex PCR; the TCRdb copy retains only in-frame clones and omits some. The table lists about 230,000 clones, around 15% of them singletons, with less than 0.09% in the top ten. Study results and limitations: Shortening that was moderate but significant affected the TCRB CDR3s of Type 1 diabetes patients in all four CD4+ subsets.

Specimen: naive CD4+ T cells from blood. All receptors come from a man aged 30 to 39 with type 1 diabetes.

This clone came up a few times. The chain combines TRBV5-4 with TRBJ2-1; D call uncertain. The CDR3 runs to 12 residues. The germline V gene has CDR1 SGHNT and CDR2 YYREEE (reference sequence). Between the trimmed V and J ends, which lost 4 bases and 12 bases, there was a span of 14 bases. CDR3 region: CASSTDSYGQFF. For the CDR3, the DNA is TGTGCCAGCAGCACCGATTCCTACGGGCAGTTCTTC.

This clone was counted a few times. V gene TRBV5-1 combines with J gene TRBJ2-5; either TRBD1 or TRBD2 may supply D (5 bases each). This CDR3 has 11 amino acids. V lost 3 bases to trimming and J lost 5 bases, with 5 bases between them. Germline CDR1 reads SGHRS; CDR2 reads YFSETQ. CDR3 DNA: TGCGCCAGCAGCTGGGGGGAGACCCAGTACTTC. Its protein is CASSWGETQYF.

The sample holds a few counts of this clone. The gene calls are TRBV6-5 and TRBJ2-4; the D gene is possibly TRBD1 (7 bases). The germline V gene encodes CDR1 MNHEY and CDR2 SVGAGI. This CDR3 is built from 15 residues. V was clipped by 4 bases and J by 3 bases, with 13 bases between them. CDR3 nucleotides: TGTGCCAGCAGTTTGGCGGGACAGTACAAAAACATTCAGTACTTC. This codes for CASSLAGQYKNIQYF.

V is TRBV15 and J is TRBJ2-1, with D possibly matching TRBD1 (6 bases). Germline V lookup: CDR1 LNHNV, CDR2 YYDKDF (reference sequence). The CDR3 contains 14 residues. Trimming removed 5 bases at V and 4 bases at J, with 12 bases between. This CDR3 is CATSPRTEYNEQFF. CDR3 coding DNA: TGTGCCACCAGCCCCCGGACAGAGTACAATGAGCAGTTCTTC. Full variable domain (rest looked up from reference TRBV15 and TRBJ2-1): DAMVIQNPRYQVTQFGKPVTLSCSQTLNHNVMYWYQQKSSQAPKLLFHYYDKDFNNEADTPDNFQSRRPNTSFCFLDIRSPGLGDTAMYLCATSPRTEYNEQFFGPGTRLTVL.

This clone was seen a handful of times. V gene TRBV29-1 combines with J gene TRBJ2-1; weak D call: TRBD1 (5 bases). Germline V gives CDR1 SQVTM, CDR2 ANQGSEA. Trimming removed 1 base from V and 3 bases from J, with 13 bases in between. CDR3 size: 15 residues. CDR3 DNA sequence: TGCAGCGTTGAAGGGGGCGAGAAGAACTACAATGAGCAGTTCTTC. Its translation: CSVEGGEKNYNEQFF.

The V call is TRBV25-1, the J call TRBJ1-1; no clear D gene. Germline CDR1 and CDR2: MGHDK and SYGVNS. Trimming cost V 1 base and J 3 bases, with 6 bases left between them. This CDR3 is 13 amino acids long. This CDR3 is CASSEFWDTEAFF. The CDR3, as DNA: TGTGCCAGCAGTGAATTCTGGGACACTGAAGCTTTCTTT.

The chain is built from TRBV30 and TRBJ1-1; the D is unclear. Germline CDR1 reads GTSNPN; CDR2 reads SVGIG (reference sequence). The V gene lost 3 bases and the J gene lost 0 bases, with 11 bases spanning the gap. The CDR3 sequence is 14 residues long. CDR3 coding DNA: TGTGCCTGGAGGCAGAGACTTTTGAACACTGAAGCTTTCTTT. It encodes CAWRQRLLNTEAFF.

This clone appeared a few times. The CDR3 sequence: CSTRGVSTDTQYF. In nucleotides, the CDR3 is TGCAGCACTCGGGGAGTTAGCACAGATACGCAGTATTTT. V and J are TRBV29-1 and TRBJ2-3; D is perhaps TRBD2 (5 bases). There are 13 residues in the CDR3. Trimming took 8 bases from V and 0 from J, leaving 12 bases between them. Germline assignment: CDR1 SQVTM and CDR2 ANQGSEA.